This entry describes one TCR beta chain. Its cognate antigen is unknown. These data originate in a study of T cell responses to AZD1222 COVID-19 vaccine. Study observations and caveats: Regions 160-218 and 743-854 dominated among vaccine-associated CD4 TCRs spanning spike.

TCRdb's table, derived via immunoSEQ multiplex PCR, lists solely in-frame clones and lacks some. The data show under 200,000 clones, with around 90% seen just once and approximately 1.2% held by the top ten. The CDR3 consists of 15 residues. The ends were cut back, 1 base at V and 0 bases at J, with 9 bases in the middle. Germline V CDR1 and CDR2: SEHNR, FQNEAQ (reference sequence). The sequence came from an adult who received the AZD1222 COVID-19 vaccine. Source: peripheral blood, taken 28 days after the second AZD1222 dose. The chain uses TRBV7-9 and TRBJ1-1; D uncertain. This chain's CDR3 is CASSLGRTLNTEAFF. CDR3 DNA: TGTGCCAGCAGCTTAGGAAGGACGCTGAACACTGAAGCTTTCTTT.